One sample yielded the 15 T cell receptor beta chains listed below, sequenced in a study of regulatory T cells in long-lasting Graves disease. Time point reported: persistent/refractory GD, antithyroid drugs over 5 years with positive TRAb. Generation of the TCR library employed RNA extracted from PBMCs. CDR3 regions were amplified by Arm-PCR using iRepertoire HTBI primers to build TCR beta libraries. TCRdb processed the multiplex PCR reads anew with MiXCR; each CDR3 protein has one entry. The table has 360,000 or so distinct CDR3 sequences, roughly 24% seen once. This sample comprised peripheral blood mononuclear cells (PBMCs), obtained when the disease was refractory, from a patient treated with antithyroid drugs. Receptor source: a woman aged 40 to 49 with Graves disease.

The table lists this clonotype with a count of one. Germline is not matched at one junction end, which may reflect a read error. The chain uses TRBV5-1 and TRBJ1-2; 8 nucleotides line up with TRBD1. In germline, CDR1 is SGHRS, CDR2 YFSETQ. The CDR3 is 14 residues long. CDR3: CASSFGTGVYGHTF. DNA of the CDR3: TGCGCCAGCAGCTTTGGGACAGGTGTCTATGGCCACACCTTC.

This clonotype was seen many times. In nucleotides, the CDR3 is TGTGCCAGCAGAAAGGAGGGACTAGCGGCTAGAGGAGGAGAGACCCAGTACTTC. This codes for CASRKEGLAARGGETQYF. This sequence joins TRBV6-1 and TRBJ2-5, with 11 positions matching TRBD2. Germline V gene data show CDR1 as MNHNS and CDR2 as SASEGT. After removal of 6 bases from V and 4 bases from J, the junction contained 16 bases not matched to a gene. The CDR3 length is 18 residues.

At least ten counts were recorded for this clonotype. The V call is TRBV6-2 or TRBV6-3, the J call TRBJ1-6, with 7 bases fitting TRBD1. The V gene end was trimmed by 7 bases and the J gene end by 10 bases; junction bases not matched to a gene: 10. Germline V CDR1 and CDR2: MNHEY, SVGEGT. The CDR3 loop spans 14 amino acids. The CDR3 sequence: CASKGAPPRSPLHF. CDR3 sequence (DNA): TGTGCCAGCAAGGGGGCCCCGCCGAGGTCACCCCTCCACTTT.

This clonotype has at least ten counts. The chain employs TRBV28 and TRBJ2-7, with D perhaps given as TRBD1 or TRBD2 (5 bases each). Per the germline V gene, CDR1 is MDHEN and CDR2 is SYDVKM. The CDR3 consists of 12 residues. Trimming left V 5 bases short and J 2 bases short, with 7 bases between. The CDR3 sequence: CASSQGPYEQYF. CDR3 bases: TGTGCCAGCAGTCAGGGACCCTACGAGCAGTACTTC.

In its sample, this clonotype was seen a few times. A junction boundary mismatches the germline segment, possibly from a read error. The chain is built from TRBV5-1 and TRBJ1-2; no clear D gene. Looked up from germline, CDR1 is SGHRS and CDR2 is YFSETQ. The CDR3 is 14 residues long. CDR3 sequence (DNA): TGTGCCAGCCTTATTCAGACCCTTAACTATGGCTACACCTTC. Translating gives CASLIQTLNYGYTF.

This chain connects TRBV6-5 to TRBJ1-1; D unclear. Trimming took 0 bases from V and 0 from J, leaving 11 bases between them. CDR3 length: 16 residues. Germline CDR1 and CDR2: MNHEY and SVGAGI. CDR3 in DNA: TGTGCCAGCAGTTACTCGCTGGGAATGATGAACACTGAAGCTTTCTTT. This codes for CASSYSLGMMNTEAFF.

This clonotype appeared a few times. The chain uses TRBV5-8 and TRBJ1-1, with D possibly being TRBD1 (5 bases). Trimming cost V 4 bases and J 6 bases, with 28 bases left between them. CDR1 is SGHTS, CDR2 YDEGEE, per germline. The CDR3 has 18 amino acids. CDR3 region: CASSLDKLFSNSVPEAFF. DNA of the CDR3: TGTGCCAGCAGCCTGGACAAACTCTTCTCTAACTCTGTCCCTGAAGCTTTCTTT.

This clonotype showed up many times. For the CDR3, the DNA is TGTGCCAGCACCCGTGGGTTTGAAAAACTGTTTTTT. It translates to CASTRGFEKLFF. This sequence joins TRBV12-3 or TRBV12-4 and TRBJ1-4; D is undetermined. The CDR3 is 12 residues long. The V and J ends lost 7 bases and 7 bases respectively, with 10 bases between them.

The chain carries TRBV5-1 and TRBJ2-3, with 8 nucleotides matching TRBD2. Trimming at V came to 4 bases and at J to 0 bases, leaving 10 bases not matched to a gene. The germline V gene has CDR1 SGHRS and CDR2 YFSETQ. The CDR3 contains 17 residues. The chain's CDR3 is CASSQSYAGGSTDTQYF. The CDR3 bases are TGCGCCAGCAGCCAATCGTATGCGGGAGGTAGCACAGATACGCAGTATTTT.

This clonotype was counted only a few times. The gene calls are TRBV19 and TRBJ1-1; D not certain. Trimming cost V 5 bases and J 8 bases, with 9 bases left between them. In germline, CDR1 is LNHDA, CDR2 SQIVND (reference sequence). This CDR3 spans 11 amino acids. In nucleotides, the CDR3 is TGTGCCAGTAGTGCAGGAGCCGAAGCTTTCTTT. This gives the protein CASSAGAEAFF.

The CDR3 sequence: CASSLDGWGNTGELFF. In nucleotides, the CDR3 is TGTGCCAGCAGCTTAGATGGTTGGGGGAACACCGGGGAGCTGTTTTTT. The V and J genes are TRBV7-2 and TRBJ2-2; the D is unclear. This CDR3 region has 16 residues. V was clipped by 1 base and J by 1 base, with 10 bases between them. Germline-derived CDR1 and CDR2 are SGHTA and FQGNSA.

This clonotype came up many times. The chain combines TRBV28 with TRBJ2-7, with 10 nucleotides matching TRBD2. The V gene's germline CDR1 is MDHEN and CDR2 SYDVKM. After removal of 6 bases from V and 5 bases from J, the junction contained 7 bases not matched to a gene. The CDR3 sequence is 14 residues long. The CDR3 is CASSRAGLADEQYF. The CDR3, as DNA: TGTGCCAGCAGCCGAGCTGGACTAGCGGACGAGCAGTACTTC.

The rearrangement uses TRBV7-3 and TRBJ2-1; weak D call: TRBD1 (6 bases). Trimming removed 0 bases at V and 0 bases at J, with 6 bases between. The CDR3 has 15 amino acids. CDR1 and CDR2 from the germline V gene are SGHTA and FQGTGA. The chain's CDR3 is CASSLTDSSYNEQFF. For the CDR3, the DNA is TGTGCCAGCAGCTTAACGGACAGCTCCTACAATGAGCAGTTCTTC.

Comments on this clonotype: Since a much larger clone is just one base distant, this may be a read error. V and J are TRBV28 and TRBJ1-3; D is perhaps TRBD1 (5 bases). Germline values: CDR1 MDHEN, CDR2 SYDVKM. The CDR3 is made up of 14 amino acids. As DNA, the CDR3 is TGTGCCAGCACTCTAGGGGTGGTTGGAAACACCGTATATTTT. Protein sequence: CASTLGVVGNTVYF.

The V and J genes are TRBV27 and TRBJ2-2, with D unresolved. Germline loops: CDR1 MNHEY, CDR2 SMNVEV (reference sequence). The CDR3 extends over 12 amino acids. V was shortened by 6 bases and J by 5 bases, with 7 bases between the two germline ends. The CDR3 DNA reads as TGTGCCAGCAGAGGACCAACCGGGGAGCTGTTTTTT. It translates to CASRGPTGELFF.